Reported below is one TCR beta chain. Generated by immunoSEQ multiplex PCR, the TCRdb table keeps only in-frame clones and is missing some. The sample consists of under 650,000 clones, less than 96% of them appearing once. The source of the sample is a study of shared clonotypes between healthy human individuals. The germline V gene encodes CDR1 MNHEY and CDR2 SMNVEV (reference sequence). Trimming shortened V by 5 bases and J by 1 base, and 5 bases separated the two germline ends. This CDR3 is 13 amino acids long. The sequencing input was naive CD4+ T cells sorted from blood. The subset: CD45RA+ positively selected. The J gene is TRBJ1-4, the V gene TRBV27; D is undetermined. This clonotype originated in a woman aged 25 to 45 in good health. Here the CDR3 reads CASSLRTNEKLFF. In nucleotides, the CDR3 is TGTGCCAGCAGTCTGAGAACTAATGAAAAACTGTTTTTT.